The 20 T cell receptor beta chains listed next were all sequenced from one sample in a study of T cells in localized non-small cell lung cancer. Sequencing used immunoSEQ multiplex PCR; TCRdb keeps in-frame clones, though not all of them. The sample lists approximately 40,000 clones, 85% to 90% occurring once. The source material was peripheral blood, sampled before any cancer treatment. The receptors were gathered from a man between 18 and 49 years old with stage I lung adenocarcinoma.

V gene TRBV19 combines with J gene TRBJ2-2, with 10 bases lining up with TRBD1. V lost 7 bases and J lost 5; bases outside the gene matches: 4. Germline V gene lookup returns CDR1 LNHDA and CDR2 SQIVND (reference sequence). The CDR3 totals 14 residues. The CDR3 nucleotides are TGTGCCAGTATGGGACAGGGGAGGACCGGGGAGCTGTTTTTT. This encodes CASMGQGRTGELFF.

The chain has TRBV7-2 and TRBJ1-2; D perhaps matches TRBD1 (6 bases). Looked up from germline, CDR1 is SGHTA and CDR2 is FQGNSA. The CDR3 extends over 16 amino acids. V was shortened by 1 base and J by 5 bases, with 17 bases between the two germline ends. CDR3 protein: CASSLGAGGAGYGYTF. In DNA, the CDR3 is TGTGCCAGCAGCTTAGGGGCGGGGGGCGCAGGGTATGGCTACACCTTC.

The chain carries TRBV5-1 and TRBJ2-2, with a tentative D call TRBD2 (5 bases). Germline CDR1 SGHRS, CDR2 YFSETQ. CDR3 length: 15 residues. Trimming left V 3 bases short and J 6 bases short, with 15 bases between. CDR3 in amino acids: CASSSGSLAAGELFF. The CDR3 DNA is TGCGCCAGCAGCTCGGGCTCCCTAGCAGCCGGGGAGCTGTTTTTT.

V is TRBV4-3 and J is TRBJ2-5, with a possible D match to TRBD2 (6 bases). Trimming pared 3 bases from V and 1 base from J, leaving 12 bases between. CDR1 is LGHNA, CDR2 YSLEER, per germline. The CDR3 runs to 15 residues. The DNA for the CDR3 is TGCGCCAGCAGCCACATGCGGGACTTCCAAGAGACCCAGTACTTC. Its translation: CASSHMRDFQETQYF.

In DNA form, the CDR3 reads TGTGCCAGCAGAAAGGGGGATTCTGGAAACACCATATATTTT. Translated: CASRKGDSGNTIYF. V gene TRBV6-5 combines with J gene TRBJ1-3, with D possibly matching TRBD1 (6 bases). The CDR3 is 14 residues long. Trimming took off 6 bases at V and 1 base at J, with 10 bases between the two ends. Germline-derived CDR1 and CDR2 are MNHEY and SVGAGI.

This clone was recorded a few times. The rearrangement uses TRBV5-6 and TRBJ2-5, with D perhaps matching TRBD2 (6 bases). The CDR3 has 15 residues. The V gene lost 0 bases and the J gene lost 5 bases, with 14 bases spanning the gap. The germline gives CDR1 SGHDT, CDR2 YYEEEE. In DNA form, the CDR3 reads TGTGCCAGCAGCTTGGTCGGACGGGGGAGGGAGACCCAGTACTTC. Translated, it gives CASSLVGRGRETQYF.

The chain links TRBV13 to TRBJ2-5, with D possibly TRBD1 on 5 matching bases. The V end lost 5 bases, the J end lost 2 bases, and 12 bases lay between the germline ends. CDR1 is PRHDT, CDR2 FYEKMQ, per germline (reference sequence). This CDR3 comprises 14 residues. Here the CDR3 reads CASSPEQGQETQYF. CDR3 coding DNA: TGTGCCAGCAGCCCCGAGCAGGGACAAGAGACCCAGTACTTC.

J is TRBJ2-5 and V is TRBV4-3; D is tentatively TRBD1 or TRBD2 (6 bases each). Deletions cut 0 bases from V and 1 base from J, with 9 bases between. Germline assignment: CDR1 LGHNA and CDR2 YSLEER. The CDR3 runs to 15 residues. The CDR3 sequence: CASSQEGGRQETQYF. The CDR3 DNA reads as TGCGCCAGCAGCCAAGAGGGGGGCCGCCAAGAGACCCAGTACTTC.

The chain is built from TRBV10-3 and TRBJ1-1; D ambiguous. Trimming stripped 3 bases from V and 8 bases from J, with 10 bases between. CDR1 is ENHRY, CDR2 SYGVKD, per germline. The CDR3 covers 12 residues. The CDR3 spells CAISEGLDEAFF. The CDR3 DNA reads TGTGCCATCAGTGAAGGCCTTGACGAAGCTTTCTTT.

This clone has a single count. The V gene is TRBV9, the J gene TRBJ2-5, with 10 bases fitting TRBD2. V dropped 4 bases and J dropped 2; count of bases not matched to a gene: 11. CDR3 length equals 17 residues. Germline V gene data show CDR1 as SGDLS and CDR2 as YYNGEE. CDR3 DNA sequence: TGTGCCAGCAGCCCAAGCAGTCCTAGCGGGGGACAAGAGACCCAGTACTTC. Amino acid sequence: CASSPSSPSGGQETQYF.

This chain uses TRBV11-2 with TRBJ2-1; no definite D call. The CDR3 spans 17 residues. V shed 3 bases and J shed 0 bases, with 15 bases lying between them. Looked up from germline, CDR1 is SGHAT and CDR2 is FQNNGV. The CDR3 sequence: CASSFYRVGISYNEQFF. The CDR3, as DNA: TGTGCCAGCAGCTTTTATCGGGTAGGGATCTCCTACAATGAGCAGTTCTTC.

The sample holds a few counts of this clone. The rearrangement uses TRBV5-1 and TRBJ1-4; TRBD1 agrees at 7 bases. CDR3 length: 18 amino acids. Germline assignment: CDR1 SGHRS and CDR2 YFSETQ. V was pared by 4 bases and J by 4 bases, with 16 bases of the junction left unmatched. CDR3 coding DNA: TGCGCCAGCAGCATTGGATCGTCAGGGGGGTCGATTAATGAAAAACTGTTTTTT. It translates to CASSIGSSGGSINEKLFF.

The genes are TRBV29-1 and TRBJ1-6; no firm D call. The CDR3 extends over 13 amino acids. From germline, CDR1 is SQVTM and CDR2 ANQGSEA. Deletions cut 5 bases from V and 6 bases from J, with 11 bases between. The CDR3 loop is CSVQWDSNSPLHF. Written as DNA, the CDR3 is TGCAGCGTTCAGTGGGATAGTAATTCACCCCTCCACTTT.

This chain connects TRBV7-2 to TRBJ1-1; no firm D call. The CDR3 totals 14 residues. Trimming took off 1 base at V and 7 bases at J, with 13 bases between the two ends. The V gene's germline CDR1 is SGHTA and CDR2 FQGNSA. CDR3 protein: CASSLEADFYEAFF. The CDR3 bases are TGTGCCAGCAGCTTAGAGGCCGACTTTTATGAAGCTTTCTTT.

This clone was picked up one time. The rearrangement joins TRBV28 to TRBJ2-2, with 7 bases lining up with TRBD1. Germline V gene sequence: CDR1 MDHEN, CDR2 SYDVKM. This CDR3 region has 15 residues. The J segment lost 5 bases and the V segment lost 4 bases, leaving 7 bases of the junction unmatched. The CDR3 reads CASSSSQGETGELFF. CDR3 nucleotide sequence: TGTGCCAGCAGTTCTTCCCAGGGGGAGACCGGGGAGCTGTTTTTT.

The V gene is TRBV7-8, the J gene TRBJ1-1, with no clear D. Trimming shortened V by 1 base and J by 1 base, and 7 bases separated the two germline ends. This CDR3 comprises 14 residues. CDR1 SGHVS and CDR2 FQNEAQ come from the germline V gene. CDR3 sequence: CASSLGRRNTEAFF. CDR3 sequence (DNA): TGTGCCAGCAGCTTAGGACGGAGGAACACTGAAGCTTTCTTT.

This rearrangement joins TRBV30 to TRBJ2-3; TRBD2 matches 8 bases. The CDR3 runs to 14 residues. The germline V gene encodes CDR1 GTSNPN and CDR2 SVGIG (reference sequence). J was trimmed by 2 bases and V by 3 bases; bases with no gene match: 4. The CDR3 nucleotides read TGTGCCTGGAGCCCGGGGGGGCCCACAGATACGCAGTATTTT. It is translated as CAWSPGGPTDTQYF.

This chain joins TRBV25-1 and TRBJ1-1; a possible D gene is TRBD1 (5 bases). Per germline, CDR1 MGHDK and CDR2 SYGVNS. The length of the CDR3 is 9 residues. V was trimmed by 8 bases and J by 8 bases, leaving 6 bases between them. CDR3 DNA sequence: TGTGCCAGCGGGGACGAAGCTTTCTTT. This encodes CASGDEAFF.

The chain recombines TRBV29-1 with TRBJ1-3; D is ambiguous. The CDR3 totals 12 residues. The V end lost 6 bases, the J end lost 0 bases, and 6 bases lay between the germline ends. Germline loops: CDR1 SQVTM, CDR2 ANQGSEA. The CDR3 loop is CSVQSSGNTIYF. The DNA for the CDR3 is TGCAGCGTCCAAAGCTCTGGAAACACCATATATTTT. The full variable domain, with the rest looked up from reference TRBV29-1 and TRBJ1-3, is SAVISQKPSRDICQRGTSLTIQCQVDSQVTMMFWYRQQPGQSLTLIATANQGSEATYESGFVIDKFPISRPNLTFSTLTVSNMSPEDSSIYLCSVQSSGNTIYFGEGSWLTVV.

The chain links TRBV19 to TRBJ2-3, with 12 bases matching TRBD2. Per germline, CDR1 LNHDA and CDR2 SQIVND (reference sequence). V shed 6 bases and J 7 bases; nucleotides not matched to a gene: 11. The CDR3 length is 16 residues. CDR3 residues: CASSYRSSGGANTQYF. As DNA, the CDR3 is TGTGCCAGTAGCTACCGTTCTAGCGGGGGGGCGAATACGCAGTATTTT.